One and the same sample provided the 20 T cell receptor beta chains below, sequenced in a study of lymphopenia after photon versus proton radiotherapy. Libraries were prepared by immunoSEQ multiplex PCR; TCRdb keeps only in-frame clonotypes and omits some of them. The sample records 15,000 or so clones, around 80% being singletons. Here the sequenced sample was peripheral blood, taken from a patient treated with proton-based radiotherapy. The source of these receptors is a man aged 65 to 79 with pancreatic cancer.

This clone was observed a handful of times. This chain connects TRBV6-6 to TRBJ2-4; unclear D gene. Trimming removed 4 bases from V and 5 bases from J, with 9 bases in between. The V gene's germline CDR1 is MNHNY and CDR2 SVGAGI (reference sequence). The CDR3 totals 13 residues. For the CDR3, the DNA is TGTGCCAGCAGTTTGGGCAGAGAAAACATTCAGTACTTC. It codes for CASSLGRENIQYF.

The chain is built from TRBV5-5 and TRBJ1-1; D possibly corresponds to TRBD1 (5 bases). The CDR3 length is 13 residues. Germline loops: CDR1 SGHKS, CDR2 YYEKEE (reference sequence). Deletions cut 5 bases from V and 1 base from J, with 9 bases between. As DNA, the CDR3 is TGTGCCAGCAGAATCGGGGGGAACACTGAAGCTTTCTTT. Translation gives CASRIGGNTEAFF.

V and J are TRBV5-1 and TRBJ2-3, with 9 bases aligning to TRBD1. Looked up from germline, CDR1 is SGHRS and CDR2 is YFSETQ. This CDR3 spans 14 amino acids. The J segment lost 4 bases and the V segment lost 4 bases, leaving 4 bases of the junction unmatched. CDR3 nucleotides: TGCGCCAGCAGCCCCGGGACAGGGTCAGATACGCAGTATTTT. It is translated as CASSPGTGSDTQYF.

This clone was recorded a few times. The chain employs TRBV5-1 and TRBJ1-1; no reliable D call. V lost 0 bases to trimming and J lost 4 bases, with 13 bases between them. This CDR3 has 15 residues. Germline lookup yields CDR1 SGHRS and CDR2 YFSETQ. CDR3 bases: TGCGCCAGCAGCTTGGATGGAAGCTCGAGCACTGAAGCTTTCTTT. It encodes CASSLDGSSSTEAFF.

V is TRBV7-3 and J is TRBJ2-3; D call uncertain. Deletions cut 5 bases from V and 5 bases from J, with 17 bases between. CDR3 size: 15 residues. Germline loops: CDR1 SGHTA, CDR2 FQGTGA. The CDR3 sequence is CASSGSLGSRDTQYF. DNA of the CDR3: TGTGCCAGCAGCGGTTCCCTGGGGTCCAGAGATACGCAGTATTTT.

The rearrangement joins TRBV7-9 to TRBJ2-5, with 7 bases identical to TRBD1. The CDR3 sequence is 15 residues long. Germline CDR1 and CDR2: SEHNR and FQNEAQ (reference sequence). V was clipped by 5 bases and J by 0 bases; unmatched bases: 6. The CDR3, as DNA: TGTGCCAGCAGCCGGGACAGCCTCTACCAAGAGACCCAGTACTTC. Translating gives CASSRDSLYQETQYF.

This chain connects TRBV5-1 to TRBJ1-3; TRBD1 matches at 7 bases. The CDR3 spans 16 residues. V dropped 4 bases and J dropped 6; count of bases not matched to a gene: 13. Germline V gene sequence: CDR1 SGHRS, CDR2 YFSETQ. CDR3 loop: CASSHNPGQRTNTIYF. For the CDR3, the DNA is TGCGCCAGCAGCCATAACCCGGGACAGAGAACAAACACCATATATTTT.

The V and J genes are TRBV7-9 and TRBJ2-2; 7 positions agree with TRBD1. Germline lookup yields CDR1 SEHNR and CDR2 FQNEAQ (reference sequence). This CDR3 is 15 amino acids long. After removal of 5 bases from V and 1 base from J, the junction contained 4 bases not matched to a gene. CDR3 sequence reads: CASSARTGNTGELFF. Written as DNA, the CDR3 is TGTGCCAGCAGCGCACGGACAGGGAACACCGGGGAGCTGTTTTTT.

On this clone itself: An end of the junction differs from the germline gene, which may be a read error. This chain connects TRBV27 to TRBJ1-6; D not resolved. Germline values: CDR1 MNHEY, CDR2 SMNVEV (reference sequence). The CDR3 extends over 14 amino acids. Here the CDR3 reads CASSQSIYSSPLHF. CDR3 DNA sequence: TGTGCCAGCAGTCAGTCCATCTATAGTTCACCACTCCACTTT.

This clone turned up a few times. This sequence joins TRBV27 and TRBJ2-7; perhaps D is TRBD1 or TRBD2 (5 bases each). The V and J ends lost 8 bases and 6 bases respectively, with 14 bases between them. Germline V lookup: CDR1 MNHEY, CDR2 SMNVEV (reference sequence). The CDR3 runs to 12 residues. Here the CDR3 reads CASRSWGTEQYF. The CDR3 coding sequence is TGTGCCAGCCGTTCGTGGGGGACCGAGCAGTACTTC.

The genes are TRBV6-1 and TRBJ2-5, with 11 bases fitting TRBD2. CDR1 MNHNS and CDR2 SASEGT come from the germline V gene. V was pared by 8 bases and J by 5 bases, with 7 bases of the junction left unmatched. The CDR3 totals 14 residues. CDR3 protein: CASQLAGVRETQYF. The DNA for the CDR3 is TGTGCCAGCCAACTAGCGGGAGTGAGGGAGACCCAGTACTTC.

This chain joins TRBV6-6 and TRBJ2-1; D remains unclear. The CDR3 has 11 amino acids. Germline CDR1 and CDR2: MNHNY and SVGAGI (reference sequence). Trimming removed 6 bases at V and 7 bases at J, with 7 bases between. CDR3: CASSFSNEQFF. CDR3 nucleotides: TGTGCCAGCAGCTTCTCTAATGAGCAGTTCTTC.

The chain carries TRBV5-1 and TRBJ2-5; D uncertain. Deletions cut 0 bases from V and 3 bases from J, with 12 bases between. The CDR3 totals 15 residues. Germline V gives CDR1 SGHRS, CDR2 YFSETQ. The CDR3 spells CASSLGLRSEETQYF. The CDR3 coding sequence is TGCGCCAGCAGCTTGGGGCTCAGGTCGGAAGAGACCCAGTACTTC.

This clone was detected a few times. This chain uses TRBV29-1 with TRBJ1-3, with a tentative D call TRBD1 (6 bases). Germline V gene data show CDR1 as SQVTM and CDR2 as ANQGSEA. The CDR3 sequence is 14 residues long. V was cut by 7 bases and J by 0 bases, with 13 bases left in between. The CDR3 region is CSAGDTISGNTIYF. The DNA for the CDR3 is TGCAGCGCTGGGGACACAATCTCTGGAAACACCATATATTTT.

The V and J genes are TRBV6-5 and TRBJ1-2; D may be TRBD1 (6 bases). V was pared by 5 bases and J by 4 bases, with 11 bases between. Germline lookup yields CDR1 MNHEY and CDR2 SVGAGI. The CDR3 has 13 amino acids. This CDR3 is CASSPTGSYGYTF. The CDR3 bases are TGTGCCAGCAGTCCCACAGGGTCCTATGGCTACACCTTC.

This chain joins TRBV7-2 and TRBJ1-5, with D uncertain. The germline CDR1 and CDR2 sequences are SGHTA and FQGNSA. Trimming shortened V by 4 bases and J by 7 bases, and 14 bases separated the two germline ends. The CDR3 has 14 residues. As DNA, the CDR3 is TGTGCCAGCAGCTACCAGTGGGCGGGGCAGCCCCAGCATTTT. Protein product: CASSYQWAGQPQHF. Looking up the rest from reference TRBV7-2 and TRBJ1-5 gives the full variable domain: GAGVSQSPSNKVTEKGKDVELRCDPISGHTALYWYRQSLGQGLEFLIYFQGNSAPDKSGLPSDRFSAERTGGSVSTLTIQRTQQEDSAVYLCASSYQWAGQPQHFGDGTRLSIL.

This rearrangement joins TRBV28 to TRBJ1-1; 10 positions agree with TRBD1. Germline V gene sequence: CDR1 MDHEN, CDR2 SYDVKM. The CDR3 is made up of 16 amino acids. The V and J ends lost 6 bases and 0 bases, in that order; junction bases with no gene match: 7. The DNA of the CDR3 is TGTGCCAGCAGGAGGGGGACAGGGGCCTTGAACACTGAAGCTTTCTTT. It codes for CASRRGTGALNTEAFF.

This clone was counted a few times. This chain uses TRBV29-1 with TRBJ2-5; 7 bases align to TRBD2. The CDR3 has 14 residues. The germline V gene encodes CDR1 SQVTM and CDR2 ANQGSEA. The V segment lost 5 bases and the J segment 6 bases; nucleotides outside the gene matches: 12. In DNA form, the CDR3 reads TGCAGCGTTACTGTGGGGGGGTTCACCAAGACCCAGTACTTC. This sequence encodes CSVTVGGFTKTQYF. Full variable domain (outside the CDR3, taken from reference TRBV29-1 and TRBJ2-5): SAVISQKPSRDICQRGTSLTIQCQVDSQVTMMFWYRQQPGQSLTLIATANQGSEATYESGFVIDKFPISRPNLTFSTLTVSNMSPEDSSIYLCSVTVGGFTKTQYFGPGTRLLVL.

This rearrangement joins TRBV11-3 to TRBJ1-3, with D unclear. Trimming cost V 5 bases and J 0 bases, with 8 bases left between them. There are 14 residues in the CDR3. CDR1 and CDR2 from the germline V gene are SGHNT and YENEEA. DNA of the CDR3: TGTGCCAGCAGCCCGTCGGGCTCTGGAAACACCATATATTTT. It encodes CASSPSGSGNTIYF.

V is TRBV7-3 and J is TRBJ2-1, with D possibly TRBD2 on 5 matching bases. This CDR3 has 15 residues. The V and J ends lost 4 bases and 11 bases respectively, with 21 bases between them. Germline values: CDR1 SGHTA, CDR2 FQGTGA. In nucleotides, the CDR3 is TGTGCCAGCAGCTCCGGAAGCCGGGGAATAGAGAAGCAGTTCTTC. This codes for CASSSGSRGIEKQFF.